The present T cell receptor beta chain was sequenced within a study of PD-L1 blockade in urothelial cancer. Time point in this sample: peripheral blood 6 weeks after treatment start. This CDR3 contains 18 residues. Germline assignment: CDR1 SGHTA and CDR2 FQGNSA. J gave up 0 bases and V 5 bases, and 13 bases lay outside the gene matches. TCRdb's table, derived via immunoSEQ multiplex PCR, lists solely in-frame clones and lacks some. The table shows roughly 45,000 clones, with roughly four fifths occurring only once. This receptor was obtained from a man between 60 and 75 years old with urothelial cancer. The rearrangement links TRBV7-2 to TRBJ2-3; 8 bases agree with TRBD2. The sequences come from PBMCs, collected around atezolizumab (anti-PD-L1) treatment. The CDR3 nucleotides read TGTGCCAGCAGCCTTAGATCCCGGGGGGGCGCGAGCACAGATACGCAGTATTTT. It translates to CASSLRSRGGASTDTQYF.